This TCR beta chain was retrieved from a study of spatial heterogeneity in lung cancer. General observations from the study: Within tumors, counts of expanded alpha and beta TCRs tracked tumor mutation counts.

There are 11 residues in the CDR3. V was cut by 7 bases and J by 5 bases, with 7 bases left in between. TCRdb re-analysed the 5' RACE reads in MiXCR, keeping a single row per CDR3 protein. The sample carries 20,000 to 30,000 distinct CDR3 sequences, approximately 10% recorded once. As concerns this clonotype: The antigen remains undetermined.

Regarding time point: sample taken at primary tumor resection. The source of this sequence is a male donor with early-stage non-small cell lung cancer. The genes are TRBV12-3 or TRBV12-4 and TRBJ2-3; D remains ambiguous. The sample here was lung tumor tissue, taken at surgery. The CDR3 DNA is TGTGCCAGCACCTGGGGAGATACGCAGTATTTT. Translation gives CASTWGDTQYF.